The rows below give T cell receptor beta chains drawn from one sample of a study of regulatory T cells in long-lasting Graves disease. TCRdb independently ran MiXCR on the multiplex PCR reads; one entry per CDR3 protein. The sample includes about 330,000 distinct CDR3 sequences, 15% to 20% of them seen just once. The sample was also reused in another study, on T cells in Graves' hyperthyroidism and ophthalmopathy.

The material sequenced was peripheral blood mononuclear cells (PBMCs), taken at new diagnosis, from a patient treated with antithyroid drugs. The source of these receptors is a woman under 30 with Graves disease. Each CDR3 is given with its conserved first and last residue. D genes are given only for firm matches. Clone size is not always given. Where it is, it says once, few, many or a class for expanded clones.

size	V	D	J	CDR3	DNA
few	TRBV6-5	NA	TRBJ2-2	CASSYSVGANTGELFF	TGTGCCAGCAGTTACAGTGTAGGAGCTAACACCGGGGAGCTGTTTTTT
few	TRBV5-4	NA	TRBJ2-7	CASRQDVGYEQYF	TGTGCCAGCAGACAGGACGTCGGCTACGAGCAGTACTTC
many	TRBV7-8	NA	TRBJ2-7	CASSNYEQYF	TGTGCCAGCAGCAACTACGAGCAGTACTTC
NA	TRBV27	NA	TRBJ1-1	CASATMNTEAFF	TGTGCCTCAGCCACCATGAACACTGAAGCTTTCTTT
many	TRBV3-1	TRBD1	TRBJ1-2	CASSRKDRDRSYGYTF	TGTGCCAGCAGCCGTAAAGACCGGGACAGGTCTTATGGCTACACCTTC
few	TRBV29-1	NA	TRBJ1-2	CSVDPGGNGYTF	TGCAGCGTTGACCCAGGCGGGAATGGCTACACCTTC
many	TRBV7-2	NA	TRBJ1-1	CASSAYREGTEAFF	TGTGCCAGCAGCGCCTACAGGGAGGGCACTGAAGCTTTCTTT
NA	TRBV14	NA	TRBJ1-6	CASSQVNSPLHF	TGTGCCAGCAGCCAAGTGAATTCACCCCTCCACTTT
few	TRBV11-3	NA	TRBJ2-5	CASSSQQQETQYF	TGTGCCAGCAGCTCCCAGCAGCAAGAGACCCAGTACTTC
many	TRBV5-1	NA	TRBJ2-7	CASTLSPRQSYEQYF	TGCGCCAGCACCCTGTCCCCCCGACAGTCCTACGAGCAGTACTTC
many	TRBV12-3/TRBV12-4	NA	TRBJ2-7	CASSLSGGGDSYEQYF	TGTGCCAGCAGTTTAAGCGGCGGGGGCGACTCCTACGAGCAGTACTTC
many	TRBV5-1	TRBD2	TRBJ2-1	CASSEQGGTNEQFF	TGCGCCAGCAGCGAGCAGGGAGGGACCAATGAGCAGTTCTTC
NA	TRBV6-2/TRBV6-3	NA	TRBJ1-2	CASITAGAGTNYGYTF	TGTGCCAGCATTACCGCCGGGGCAGGAACAAACTATGGCTACACCTTC
NA	TRBV3-1	NA	TRBJ2-3	CASSPATSSSTDTQYF	TGTGCCAGCAGCCCAGCTACTAGCAGTTCCACAGATACGCAGTATTTT
many	TRBV30	NA	TRBJ1-6	CAWTPKWAAPLHF	TGTGCCTGGACTCCGAAATGGGCCGCACCCCTCCACTTT
many	TRBV6-1	NA	TRBJ1-1	CASGEGLRTEAFF	TGTGCCAGCGGTGAGGGGTTGCGCACTGAAGCTTTCTTT
many	TRBV12-3/TRBV12-4	TRBD1	TRBJ2-7	CANSLGGQGPYEQYF	TGTGCCAACAGTTTAGGGGGACAGGGGCCGTACGAGCAGTACTTC
many	TRBV28	TRBD1	TRBJ2-7	CASSYRGGSYEQYF	TGTGCCAGCAGTTACAGGGGTGGGTCCTACGAGCAGTACTTC
many	TRBV9	NA	TRBJ2-3	CASSGAVPTDTQYF	TGTGCCAGCAGCGGGGCCGTTCCCACAGATACGCAGTATTTT
few	TRBV7-9	TRBD2	TRBJ2-7	CASSLVPGLGSYEQYF	TGTGCCAGCAGCTTAGTTCCGGGACTAGGGTCCTACGAGCAGTACTTC
many	TRBV6-1	NA	TRBJ1-4	CASRLSAGAVDGVLFF	TGTGCCAGCAGATTAAGCGCAGGTGCGGTGGATGGAGTGCTGTTTTTT
NA	TRBV5-1	NA	TRBJ1-6	CASSLSGGHYSPLHF	TGCGCCAGCAGCTTAAGTGGGGGCCATTATTCACCCCTCCACTTT
NA	TRBV19	NA	TRBJ1-2	CASKGPVYGYTF	TGTGCCAGCAAAGGGCCAGTCTATGGCTACACCTTC
NA	TRBV7-2	NA	TRBJ1-5	CASSFVLGRGNQPQHF	TGTGCCAGCAGCTTTGTTCTGGGTAGGGGCAATCAGCCCCAGCATTTT
many	TRBV28	TRBD1	TRBJ2-7	CASSLGQLYEQYF	TGTGCCAGCAGCTTGGGACAGCTCTACGAGCAGTACTTC
many	TRBV11-2	TRBD2	TRBJ2-3	CASSLATELAGVGSDTQYF	TGTGCCAGCAGCTTAGCTACGGAACTAGCGGGAGTAGGGTCAGATACGCAGTATTTT
many	TRBV2	NA	TRBJ1-2	CASRERDRTRHF	TGTGCCAGCAGGGAGAGAGACCGGACAAGGCACTTC
many	TRBV18	NA	TRBJ1-1	CASSPRETAEAFF	TGTGCCAGCTCCCCCAGAGAAACAGCTGAAGCTTTCTTT
few	TRBV19	NA	TRBJ1-5	CASAVRLGQPQHF	TGTGCCAGTGCTGTCAGACTCGGTCAGCCCCAGCATTTT
many	TRBV28	TRBD1	TRBJ1-4	CASSLTGSSTNEKLFF	TGTGCCAGCAGTTTGACAGGGAGCTCAACTAATGAAAAACTGTTTTTT
many	TRBV7-9	TRBD1	TRBJ1-1	CASSPFRQGGTEAFF	TGTGCCAGCAGTCCATTCCGACAGGGAGGGACTGAAGCTTTCTTT
few	TRBV6-5	TRBD1	TRBJ2-1	CASSYSGGDFYEQFF	TGTGCCAGCAGTTACTCAGGGGGCGATTTCTATGAGCAGTTCTTC
once	TRBV29-1	NA	TRBJ2-6	CSVEVRTPPSGANVLTF	TGCAGCGTTGAAGTTAGGACGCCCCCCTCTGGGGCCAACGTCCTGACTTTC
many	TRBV20-1	NA	TRBJ2-7	CSALPTDPIFSYEQYF	TGCAGTGCTCTTCCCACAGATCCCATATTCTCCTACGAGCAGTACTTC
many	TRBV13	TRBD1	TRBJ2-3	CASSFHPLTGIADTQYF	TGTGCCAGCAGTTTTCACCCCCTGACAGGGATCGCAGATACGCAGTATTTT
many	TRBV6-2/TRBV6-3	TRBD2	TRBJ2-1	CASSSSGGFYNEQFF	TGTGCCAGCAGTTCTAGCGGGGGCTTCTACAATGAGCAGTTCTTC
many	TRBV28	NA	TRBJ2-5	CASSSGTDQETQYF	TGTGCCAGCAGTTCCGGGACTGACCAAGAGACCCAGTACTTC
NA	TRBV2	TRBD1	TRBJ1-2	CASMPGTGENYGYTF	TGTGCCAGCATGCCGGGGACAGGGGAAAACTATGGCTACACCTTC
NA	TRBV19	NA	TRBJ2-5	CASSNRPGDPQYF	TGTGCCAGTAGTAACCGACCAGGGGATCCCCAGTACTTC
many	TRBV13	TRBD1	TRBJ2-5	CASSGQGKEWTQYF	TGTGCCAGCAGCGGACAGGGAAAGGAGTGGACCCAGTACTTC
many	TRBV5-1	TRBD2	TRBJ2-1	CASSTGLGLAWDEQFF	TGCGCCAGCAGCACAGGACTAGGGTTGGCATGGGATGAGCAGTTCTTC
many	TRBV28	TRBD2	TRBJ2-3	CASSPGTRASDTQYF	TGTGCCAGCAGCCCCGGGACTAGAGCTTCAGATACGCAGTATTTT
many	TRBV10-3	NA	TRBJ1-1	CAISETGRHTEAFF	TGTGCCATCAGTGAGACGGGACGGCACACTGAAGCTTTCTTT
many	TRBV6-1	NA	TRBJ1-2	CASRPYWEGANYGYTF	TGTGCCAGCAGACCCTATTGGGAAGGGGCTAACTATGGCTACACCTTC
many	TRBV28	NA	TRBJ1-1	CASSSPGGDGFGTEAFF	TGTGCCAGCAGCTCGCCCGGGGGGGATGGGTTTGGAACTGAAGCTTTCTTT
many	TRBV2	NA	TRBJ1-2	CASSEGQPNNYGYTF	TGTGCCAGCAGTGAAGGGCAACCCAACAACTATGGCTACACCTTC
many	TRBV11-2	TRBD1	TRBJ2-5	CASSRQGGETQYF	TGTGCCAGCAGCCGACAGGGTGGGGAGACCCAGTACTTC
many	TRBV29-1	TRBD1	TRBJ2-7	CSARDSYEQYF	TGCAGCGCCCGGGACAGCTACGAGCAGTACTTC
few	TRBV10-3	NA	TRBJ1-6	CAISESLGENNSPLHF	TGTGCCATCAGTGAGTCATTAGGGGAGAATAATTCACCCCTCCACTTT
many	TRBV7-9	TRBD2	TRBJ2-7	CASRGYGGTSETPYEQYF	TGTGCCAGCAGGGGTTACGGAGGGACTAGCGAGACACCCTACGAGCAGTACTTC
many	TRBV12-3/TRBV12-4	TRBD2	TRBJ2-1	CASRKTSGWDNEQFF	TGTGCCAGCAGAAAGACTAGCGGGTGGGACAATGAGCAGTTCTTC
many	TRBV4-1	TRBD2	TRBJ2-5	CASSTELAGGGETQYF	TGCGCCAGCAGTACCGAACTAGCGGGAGGAGGGGAGACCCAGTACTTC
many	TRBV2	TRBD1	TRBJ1-5	CATSQGQLNQPQHF	TGTGCCACCTCACAGGGACAGCTCAATCAGCCCCAGCATTTT
NA	TRBV3-1	TRBD1	TRBJ2-1	CASSQTDRGRNEQFF	TGTGCCAGCAGCCAAACGGACAGGGGGCGCAATGAGCAGTTCTTC
many	TRBV5-1	NA	TRBJ2-7	CASSEVGAGSYEQYF	TGCGCCAGCAGCGAGGTAGGGGCTGGCTCCTACGAGCAGTACTTC